Below, 18 T cell receptor beta chains from the same sample are listed, as sequenced in a study of T cell responses to AZD1222 COVID-19 vaccine listed by TCRdb under 2021. The library relied on the immunoSEQ multiplex PCR assay. This immuneACCESS table, as held by TCRdb, lists in-frame sequences with V and J called but not all clones. Of the missing ones, under half trace to an unresolved V gene in checked studies; the others have no known cause. The sample yields more than 75,000 clones; nearly 90% were counted once. The ten top clones hold roughly 1.5% of the sample. The time point tag for this specimen amounts to: baseline before first vaccination. Sequences were derived from peripheral blood, sampled on day 0 of AZD1222 vaccination. The receptors derive from an adult in good health.

This clone was detected only once. The chain uses TRBV7-9 and TRBJ2-4; either TRBD1 or TRBD2 may fit D (6 bases each). The CDR3 consists of 15 residues. Between the trimmed V and J ends, which lost 6 bases and 0 bases, there was a span of 12 bases. Germline V CDR1 and CDR2: SEHNR, FQNEAQ (reference sequence). CDR3 nucleotide sequence: TGTGCCAGCAGTCAAGGGGGGTTAGCCAAAAACATTCAGTACTTC. Amino acid sequence: CASSQGGLAKNIQYF.

The chain employs TRBV7-2 and TRBJ1-6; D uncertain. The length of the CDR3 is 13 residues. Trimming left V 5 bases short and J 6 bases short, with 8 bases between. CDR1 is SGHTA and CDR2 is FQGNSA in the germline V gene. The CDR3, as DNA: TGTGCCAGCAGCATAGGACCTAATTCACCCCTCCACTTT. This codes for CASSIGPNSPLHF.

Remarks on this clone: Mismatch with germline at one junction end may stem from a read error. This rearrangement joins TRBV5-1 to TRBJ1-1, with D possibly being TRBD1 (6 bases). The CDR3 contains 13 residues. Looked up from germline, CDR1 is SGHRS and CDR2 is YFSETQ. CDR3 sequence reads: CASSLGSGAEAFF. Here the CDR3 DNA reads TGCGCCAGCAGCCTGGGTTCGGGGGCTGAGGCTTTCTTT.

The chain recombines TRBV11-2 with TRBJ1-2, with TRBD1 identical over 7 bases. The germline V gene encodes CDR1 SGHAT and CDR2 FQNNGV. This CDR3 is built from 14 residues. V trimming: 1 base; J trimming: 8 bases; junction bases outside the gene matches: 7. The CDR3 nucleotides read TGTGCCAGCAGCTTAGGTGGCAGGGGGATAGGCTACACCTTC. Encoded protein: CASSLGGRGIGYTF.

The V and J genes are TRBV7-9 and TRBJ1-1; D is unclear. Trimming removed 3 bases from V and 5 bases from J, with 10 bases in between. The CDR3 has 13 amino acids. Germline V gene sequence: CDR1 SEHNR, CDR2 FQNEAQ (reference sequence). CDR3 protein: CASSFPGRTEAFF. DNA for the CDR3: TGTGCCAGCAGCTTTCCGGGAAGAACTGAAGCTTTCTTT.

The chain has TRBV12-3 or TRBV12-4 and TRBJ2-5; 8 bases line up with TRBD1. Losses at the gene ends were 6 bases for V and 5 bases for J; bases not matched to a gene: 5. CDR3 length: 13 residues. CDR3 sequence (DNA): TGTGCCAGCAGCCGGACAGGGACGGAGACCCAGTACTTC. Its protein is CASSRTGTETQYF.

This chain joins TRBV13 and TRBJ2-7; 9 nucleotides line up with TRBD1. V lost 2 bases to trimming and J lost 5 bases; unmatched junction nucleotides: 16. The CDR3 is 18 residues long. CDR1 PRHDT and CDR2 FYEKMQ come from the germline V gene (reference sequence). The chain's CDR3 is CASSLYGPLGTGINEQYF. The CDR3 DNA reads as TGTGCCAGCAGCTTATACGGCCCTCTGGGGACAGGGATCAACGAGCAGTACTTC. Based on the CDR3 plus reference TRBV13 and TRBJ2-7, the full variable domain is AAGVIQSPRHLIKEKRETATLKCYPIPRHDTVYWYQQGPGQDPQFLISFYEKMQSDKGSIPDRFSAQQFSDYHSELNMSSLELGDSALYFCASSLYGPLGTGINEQYFGPGTRLTVT.

V and J are TRBV5-8 and TRBJ2-3; D is perhaps TRBD2 (6 bases). This CDR3 is built from 15 residues. Germline CDR1 reads SGHTS; CDR2 reads YDEGEE. V lost 5 bases and J lost 1, with 14 bases in between. The CDR3 here is CASSLGGLGTDTQYF. DNA for the CDR3: TGTGCCAGCAGTTTAGGAGGGTTGGGCACAGATACGCAGTATTTT.

This chain connects TRBV2 to TRBJ2-2; 9 bases are shared with TRBD2. The CDR3 length is 15 residues. From germline, CDR1 is SNHLY and CDR2 FYNNEI. V trimming: 3 bases; J trimming: 3 bases; junction bases outside the gene matches: 2. CDR3: CASSDERGDTGELFF. In nucleotides, the CDR3 is TGTGCCAGCAGTGATGAGCGGGGGGACACCGGGGAGCTGTTTTTT.

The J gene is TRBJ1-1, the V gene TRBV6-5; D is unresolved. Germline assignment: CDR1 MNHEY and CDR2 SVGAGI. This CDR3 is 10 amino acids long. V lost 10 bases to trimming and J lost 11 bases, with 14 bases between them. The CDR3 bases are TGTGCCACCAACGGAATCGGCGCTTTCTTT. This encodes CATNGIGAFF.

This sequence joins TRBV24-1 and TRBJ2-4; the D call may be TRBD1 or TRBD2 (5 bases each). The germline V gene encodes CDR1 KGHDR and CDR2 SFDVKD. The CDR3 is 15 residues long. V was shortened by 2 bases and J by 3 bases, with 10 bases between the two germline ends. CDR3 residues: CATSDSGTNKNIQYF. DNA of the CDR3: TGTGCCACCAGTGATTCCGGGACCAACAAAAACATTCAGTACTTC.

V and J are TRBV12-3 or TRBV12-4 and TRBJ1-5; D ambiguous. Trimming cost V 6 bases and J 3 bases, with 6 bases left between them. The CDR3 runs 12 residues. The CDR3: CASRQINQPQHF. CDR3 DNA sequence: TGTGCCAGCAGACAGATCAATCAGCCCCAGCATTTT.

The V gene is TRBV5-4, the J gene TRBJ2-7; perhaps TRBD1 as D (6 bases). The length of the CDR3 is 14 residues. V shed 3 bases and J shed 3 bases, with 13 bases lying between them. Per germline, CDR1 SGHNT and CDR2 YYREEE (reference sequence). For the CDR3, the DNA is TGTGCCAGCAGCTCTGAATTACAGGGCTACGAGCAGTACTTC. Protein: CASSSELQGYEQYF.

The rearrangement joins TRBV2 to TRBJ2-5, with 8 bases that match TRBD1. The CDR3 sequence is 13 residues long. CDR1 SNHLY and CDR2 FYNNEI come from the germline V gene. The ends lost 5 bases at V and 4 bases at J; junction bases unmatched: 3. DNA for the CDR3: TGTGCCAGCAGTCGTGACAGGGGAGAGACCCAGTACTTC. This translates into CASSRDRGETQYF.

About this clone itself: The sample has other DNA sequences that encode this CDR3 too. This chain uses TRBV18 with TRBJ2-5, with 13 bases fitting TRBD2. The germline gives CDR1 KGHSH, CDR2 LQKENI. Trimming at V came to 6 bases and at J to 2 bases, leaving 6 bases not matched to a gene. This CDR3 region has 16 residues. This chain's CDR3 is CASSPLLAGGQETQYF. CDR3 coding DNA: TGTGCCAGCTCGCCCCTACTAGCGGGGGGGCAAGAGACCCAGTACTTC.

The V gene is TRBV24-1, the J gene TRBJ1-6; a weak D match, TRBD1 (5 bases). Germline values: CDR1 KGHDR, CDR2 SFDVKD. The CDR3 runs 12 residues. Trimming took 4 bases from V and 10 from J, leaving 7 bases between them. The CDR3 spells CATSEGESPLHF. The CDR3 DNA reads as TGTGCCACCAGTGAAGGGGAGTCACCCCTCCACTTT.

This sequence joins TRBV20-1 and TRBJ1-3; no firm D call. Trimming left V 7 bases short and J 1 base short, with 5 bases between. The CDR3 spans 11 residues. Germline-derived CDR1 and CDR2 are DFQATT and SNEGSKA (reference sequence). CDR3 nucleotides: TGCAGTGTCAAATCTGGAAACACCATATATTTT. This translates into CSVKSGNTIYF.

The chain carries TRBV28 and TRBJ1-2, with D possibly TRBD1 on 5 matching bases. CDR1 is MDHEN, CDR2 SYDVKM, per germline. V gave up 8 bases and J gave up 4 bases, with 17 bases separating them. The CDR3 totals 14 residues. The CDR3 is CASLPSGVAYGYTF. Written as DNA, the CDR3 is TGTGCCAGCCTTCCCTCGGGGGTAGCCTATGGCTACACCTTC.